This T cell receptor beta chain stems from a study of early T cells in non-severe SARS-CoV-2 infection. In the study overall: The authors sequenced bulk RNA from unsorted whole blood, leaving chains unpaired.

This clonotype was seen repeatedly, ten times or more. Antigen specificity is unknown. Study-wide results and limits: Anti-spike CD8 responses were favored in VDJdb matching, and private and CD4 specificities were missed.

Germline loops: CDR1 MNHEY, CDR2 SMNVEV (reference sequence). V shed 4 bases and J shed 7 bases, with 14 bases lying between them. This CDR3 is 15 amino acids long. Attachment of unique molecular identifiers was made to individual cDNA molecules. TCRdb fed the 5' RACE reads into MiXCR, producing one record per CDR3 protein. This sample has some 60,000 distinct CDR3 sequences, with roughly 12% found just once. The sequenced sample consisted of whole blood. The rearrangement joins TRBV27 to TRBJ1-6; perhaps TRBD1 as D (5 bases). This receptor was obtained from an adult who was a healthcare worker with PCR-confirmed SARS-CoV-2 infection or an uninfected control (not recorded which). This CDR3 is CASSSFQGGNSPLHF. In DNA, the CDR3 is TGTGCCAGCAGTTCCTTTCAGGGAGGCAATTCACCCCTCCACTTT.